The 25 T cell receptor beta chains in this list originate from one sample, sequenced in a study of T-cell reconstitution after alpha-beta-depleted transplantation in children. This sample's TCRbeta library carried unique molecular identifier barcodes. In TCRdb, the PCR reads were re-called with MiXCR into one record per CDR3 protein. The sample shows fewer than 700,000 distinct CDR3 sequences, roughly 13% of them seen only once. This specimen consisted of PBMCs, mostly from graft donor cells, obtained 360 days after TCRalphabeta/CD19-depleted stem cell transplant. Receptors were obtained from a male patient younger than 18 who had a stem cell transplant for acute myeloid leukemia, so the T cells may come from the graft donor.

In the case of this clonotype: The junction departs from the called germline gene at one end, perhaps through a read error. This chain uses TRBV20-1 with TRBJ2-7, with a weak D call TRBD2 (6 bases). The CDR3 length is 14 residues. Per germline, CDR1 DFQATT and CDR2 SNEGSKA (reference sequence). The chain's CDR3 is CSASGFGGSYERYF. The CDR3 bases are TGCAGTGCATCAGGGTTTGGGGGGTCCTACGAGCGGTACTTC.

This clonotype was counted between two and nine times. The rearrangement joins TRBV18 to TRBJ2-5; TRBD1 matches 11 bases. This CDR3 contains 16 residues. Trimming took 6 bases from V and 3 from J; bases not matched to a gene: 9. The germline V gene encodes CDR1 KGHSH and CDR2 LQKENI. CDR3 sequence: CASSAWTGGGEETQYF. CDR3 nucleotide sequence: TGTGCCAGCTCGGCGTGGACAGGGGGCGGAGAAGAGACCCAGTACTTC.

This clonotype was observed at least ten times. The chain combines TRBV20-1 with TRBJ2-1; D gene uncertain. The CDR3 is made up of 14 amino acids. Germline values: CDR1 DFQATT, CDR2 SNEGSKA (reference sequence). Trimming shortened V by 4 bases and J by 0 bases, and 10 bases separated the two germline ends. CDR3 amino acids: CSATPSPSYNEQFF. The DNA of the CDR3 is TGCAGTGCTACCCCTTCGCCCTCCTACAATGAGCAGTTCTTC.

This clonotype came up once. At one end, the junction sequence differs from germline, possibly due to a read error. This chain uses TRBV29-1 with TRBJ1-1; TRBD1 is a possible D gene (5 bases). CDR1 is SQVTM and CDR2 is ANQGSEA in the germline V gene. The CDR3 loop spans 14 amino acids. CDR3 sequence reads: CSVVSRAEGTEPFF. The CDR3 bases are TGCAGCGTTGTGTCCAGGGCAGAAGGCACTGAACCTTTCTTT.

V and J are TRBV25-1 and TRBJ1-2; D unresolved. The CDR3 contains 17 residues. Trimming shortened V by 0 bases and J by 4 bases, and 18 bases separated the two germline ends. Germline CDR1 is MGHDK and CDR2 is SYGVNS. CDR3 in DNA: TGTGCCAGCAGTGAATATGGAGCCGGGATTGCAGGCTATGGCTACACCTTC. Its translation is CASSEYGAGIAGYGYTF.

This clonotype was recorded many times. CDR3 residues: CAISELAGNPLYEQYF. The DNA for the CDR3 is TGTGCCATCAGTGAGCTGGCCGGGAATCCCCTCTACGAGCAGTACTTC. The chain joins TRBV10-3 to TRBJ2-7; D perhaps matches TRBD2 (5 bases). CDR1 is ENHRY and CDR2 is SYGVKD in the germline V gene. The CDR3 totals 16 residues. Trimming left V 2 bases short and J 3 bases short, with 17 bases between.

The V call is TRBV20-1, the J call TRBJ1-5; D is unclear. Germline-derived CDR1 and CDR2 are DFQATT and SNEGSKA (reference sequence). Trimming removed 5 bases from V and 9 bases from J, with 14 bases in between. This CDR3 comprises 12 residues. Written as DNA, the CDR3 is TGCAGTGCTCGACAAGGTTCCACGCCCCAGCATTTT. This encodes CSARQGSTPQHF.

This clonotype was counted only a few times. The chain combines TRBV28 with TRBJ2-7; TRBD2 matches at 7 bases. V trimming: 2 bases; J trimming: 3 bases; junction bases outside the gene matches: 7. CDR3 length: 15 residues. Germline lookup yields CDR1 MDHEN and CDR2 SYDVKM. The CDR3 bases are TGTGCCAGCAGTTTACGGGCGGGAGCGGGCTACGAGCAGTACTTC. The encoded protein is CASSLRAGAGYEQYF.

The J gene is TRBJ2-5, the V gene TRBV15, with TRBD2 matching 7 bases. Trimming took 0 bases from V and 2 from J; bases not matched to a gene: 6. The CDR3 covers 16 residues. CDR1 and CDR2 (germline): LNHNV, YYDKDF (reference sequence). The CDR3 region has the DNA TGTGCCACCAGCAGAGATCCCCGGGGAGGGCAAGAGACCCAGTACTTC. Amino acid sequence: CATSRDPRGGQETQYF. Looking up the rest from reference TRBV15 and TRBJ2-5 gives the full variable domain: DAMVIQNPRYQVTQFGKPVTLSCSQTLNHNVMYWYQQKSSQAPKLLFHYYDKDFNNEADTPDNFQSRRPNTSFCFLDIRSPGLGDTAMYLCATSRDPRGGQETQYFGPGTRLLVL.

This clonotype showed up just a few times. J is TRBJ2-7 and V is TRBV5-1; D may be TRBD1 or TRBD2 (5 bases each). There are 17 residues in the CDR3. Trimming shortened V by 3 bases and J by 3 bases, and 22 bases separated the two germline ends. CDR1 and CDR2 (germline): SGHRS, YFSETQ. CDR3 residues: CASSWGFPGDLGYEQYF. CDR3 bases: TGCGCCAGCAGCTGGGGGTTCCCCGGGGATTTAGGCTACGAGCAGTACTTC.

This chain connects TRBV12-3 or TRBV12-4 to TRBJ2-7; 8 nucleotides agree with TRBD1. This CDR3 spans 12 amino acids. Germline trimming cut 1 base from V and 13 bases from J; bases unmatched to any gene: 6. The CDR3, as DNA: TGTGCCAGCAGTTTAGGGACAGGGTTCCGATACTTC. Protein: CASSLGTGFRYF.

The rearrangement links TRBV3-1 to TRBJ2-7; 8 nucleotides line up with TRBD2. Germline values: CDR1 LGHDT, CDR2 YNNKEL (reference sequence). CDR3 length: 16 amino acids. V shed 4 bases, J shed 4 bases, and the junction held 12 bases outside the gene matches. CDR3 nucleotide sequence: TGTGCCAGCAGCCGGCCCCCGAGCGGGAGACGTTACGAGCAGTACTTC. It yields the protein CASSRPPSGRRYEQYF.

This clonotype was recorded a few times. Here the CDR3 reads CASSSNPGLAVANTGELFF. The CDR3 coding sequence is TGTGCCAGCAGCTCGAATCCGGGACTAGCGGTCGCGAACACCGGGGAGCTGTTTTTT. The chain has TRBV7-6 and TRBJ2-2, with TRBD2 identical over 11 bases. Per the germline V gene, CDR1 is SGHVS and CDR2 is FNYEAQ. This CDR3 region has 19 residues. After removal of 4 bases from V and 0 bases from J, the junction contained 10 bases not matched to a gene.

The chain is built from TRBV5-1 and TRBJ2-1, with a possible D match to TRBD2 (6 bases). Germline loops: CDR1 SGHRS, CDR2 YFSETQ. Trimming took off 4 bases at V and 5 bases at J, with 19 bases between the two ends. The CDR3 runs 16 residues. The CDR3 loop is CASSILSQRVNNEQFF. The CDR3 DNA is TGCGCCAGCAGCATCCTGTCTCAGCGGGTAAACAATGAGCAGTTCTTC.

This clonotype was seen a few times. The chain employs TRBV2 and TRBJ2-7; 8 bases map to TRBD1. V shed 6 bases, J shed 5 bases, and the junction held 6 bases outside the gene matches. The CDR3 extends over 13 amino acids. Germline V gene sequence: CDR1 SNHLY, CDR2 FYNNEI. The DNA for the CDR3 is TGTGCCAGCAGGAAGGACAGGGCCAACGAGCAGTACTTC. This gives the protein CASRKDRANEQYF.

This clonotype was counted a few times. CDR3 residues: CASSYGLEGEQYF. The CDR3 coding sequence is TGTGCCAGCAGTTACGGACTGGAAGGCGAGCAGTACTTC. The gene calls are TRBV6-2 or TRBV6-3 and TRBJ2-7; D is perhaps TRBD2 (5 bases). CDR3 length: 13 amino acids. Germline CDR1 reads MNHEY; CDR2 reads SVGEGT. Trimming took 2 bases from V and 6 from J, leaving 11 bases between them.

The chain joins TRBV30 to TRBJ2-7; D is undetermined. Trimming pared 5 bases from V and 7 bases from J, leaving 9 bases between. Per germline, CDR1 GTSNPN and CDR2 SVGIG (reference sequence). This CDR3 spans 10 amino acids. CDR3 residues: CAWEVGEQYF. The DNA for the CDR3 is TGTGCCTGGGAGGTAGGGGAGCAGTACTTC. The variable domain in full, with the rest retrieved from reference TRBV30 and TRBJ2-7, is SQTIHQWPATLVQPVGSPLSLECTVEGTSNPNLYWYRQAAGRGLQLLFYSVGIGQISSEVPQNLSASRPQDRQFILSSKKLLLSDSGFYLCAWEVGEQYFGPGTRLTVT.

This rearrangement joins TRBV2 to TRBJ2-1; D gene unclear. Trimming shortened V by 5 bases and J by 0 bases, and 14 bases separated the two germline ends. Germline values: CDR1 SNHLY, CDR2 FYNNEI. This CDR3 comprises 16 residues. The CDR3 bases are TGTGCCAGCAGTCGTCATTTTCGGAGCTCCTACAATGAGCAGTTCTTC. It codes for CASSRHFRSSYNEQFF.

The chain uses TRBV18 and TRBJ2-7; D is ambiguous. The CDR3 length is 12 residues. V dropped 5 bases and J dropped 6 bases, with 11 bases sitting between them. From germline, CDR1 is KGHSH and CDR2 LQKENI. CDR3 protein: CASSLQPVEQYF. CDR3 nucleotides: TGTGCCAGCTCATTACAGCCGGTCGAGCAGTACTTC.

The V and J genes are TRBV27 and TRBJ2-5; 11 bases are a match to TRBD1. This CDR3 is built from 15 residues. V shed 5 bases and J 4 bases; nucleotides not matched to a gene: 6. Germline V gene data show CDR1 as MNHEY and CDR2 as SMNVEV (reference sequence). The CDR3, as DNA: TGTGCCAGCAGTCTAGGACAGGGGGCGGGAGAGACCCAGTACTTC. Encoded protein: CASSLGQGAGETQYF.

This clonotype was counted many times. The rearrangement uses TRBV11-2 and TRBJ2-3; D might be TRBD2 (6 bases). The CDR3 length is 14 residues. Germline CDR1 is SGHAT and CDR2 is FQNNGV. Between the trimmed V and J ends, which lost 5 bases and 0 bases, there was a span of 9 bases. The CDR3 nucleotides are TGTGCCAGCAGCAAGGGACTGAGCACAGATACGCAGTATTTT. It translates to CASSKGLSTDTQYF.

V is TRBV4-2 and J is TRBJ2-4; weak D call: TRBD2 (7 bases). Trimming shortened V by 4 bases and J by 0 bases, and 19 bases separated the two germline ends. This CDR3 is built from 18 residues. From germline, CDR1 is LGHNA and CDR2 YNFKEQ. The CDR3: CASSRAGEGGVAKNIQYF. CDR3 sequence (DNA): TGTGCCAGCAGCCGGGCGGGAGAGGGGGGGGTAGCCAAAAACATTCAGTACTTC.

The rearrangement links TRBV4-3 to TRBJ2-3; 9 bases map to TRBD2. Germline CDR1 is LGHNA and CDR2 is YSLEER. With 1 base clipped from V and 2 bases from J, the junction kept 7 bases outside the gene matches. The CDR3 sequence is 17 residues long. The CDR3 DNA is TGCGCCAGCAGCCAAGTTGTGGCGGGAGGGGCCACAGATACGCAGTATTTT. It codes for CASSQVVAGGATDTQYF.

This rearrangement joins TRBV7-2 to TRBJ2-6, with D uncertain. V lost 1 base, J lost 15 bases, and 10 bases lay in between. CDR3 length: 12 amino acids. Germline V gene data show CDR1 as SGHTA and CDR2 as FQGNSA. In DNA form, the CDR3 reads TGTGCCAGCAGCTTAGTAGGTTTAGGCCTGACTTTC. Translating gives CASSLVGLGLTF.

This chain uses TRBV18 with TRBJ2-5; D possibly corresponds to TRBD1 (6 bases). The CDR3 is 11 residues long. V dropped 1 base and J dropped 9 bases, with 6 bases sitting between them. The germline gives CDR1 KGHSH, CDR2 LQKENI. CDR3 in amino acids: CASSPQGAQYF. CDR3 DNA sequence: TGTGCCAGCTCACCACAGGGGGCCCAGTACTTC.